Included here is one TCR beta chain sequence, with context. This entry comes from a study of T cell changes during pregnancy in multiple sclerosis. Method: immunoSEQ multiplex PCR; TCRdb's copy keeps in-frame clones and lacks some. The sample lists under 50,000 clones; roughly 90% were seen once. Germline loops: CDR1 SGHDT, CDR2 YYEEEE. V was trimmed by 2 bases and J by 4 bases, leaving 9 bases between them. The CDR3 is 13 residues long. The genes are TRBV5-6 and TRBJ1-1, with a tentative D call TRBD1 (5 bases). This receptor was obtained from a female donor with multiple sclerosis, enrolled in a pregnancy study. The material was CD8+ T cells from peripheral blood mononuclear cells, obtained before pregnancy. The CDR3 sequence: CASSFGGGTEAFF. The CDR3 bases are TGTGCCAGCAGCTTCGGGGGGGGCACTGAAGCTTTCTTT.